These T cell receptor beta chains were read from a single sample in a study of a mutant IDH1 vaccine in newly diagnosed glioma. Sequencing was performed with immunoSEQ multiplex PCR; in TCRdb, only in-frame clones are kept and a portion is missing. The sample records approximately 100,000 clones, 70% to 90% being singletons. Sequencing used PBMCs, obtained from a glioma patient treated with radiotherapy, temozolomide or both. All receptors come from a woman in her fifties or sixties with glioma. CDR3s include the opening cysteine and the closing phenylalanine or tryptophan. A D gene is named only where the DNA matches it firmly. Part of the rows lack a size; the others show once, few, many or a class for expanded clones.

d_gene,j_gene,v_gene,abundance,CDR3nt,CDR3aa
.,TRBJ1-2,TRBV6-5,once,TGTGCCAGCAGTTACTCGAGCGGGGACGGCTATGGCTACACCTTC,CASSYSSGDGYGYTF
.,TRBJ1-4,TRBV18,.,TGTGCCAGCTCACCACTGGGGAAGGGGCGTTTACCGGAAAAACTGTTTTTT,CASSPLGKGRLPEKLFF
.,TRBJ1-1,TRBV10-3,.,TGTGCCATCAAAAGGGACGGTTTCATGAACACTGAAGCTTTCTTT,CAIKRDGFMNTEAFF
.,TRBJ2-2,TRBV19,.,TGTGCCAGTAGTATAGAGCGGAACACCGGGGAGCTGTTTTTT,CASSIERNTGELFF
TRBD2,TRBJ2-7,TRBV19,.,TGTGCCAGTAGCCGCCCCGGGACTAGTTTCGGCGAGCAGTACTTC,CASSRPGTSFGEQYF
TRBD1,TRBJ2-7,TRBV6-5,.,TGTGCCAGCAGTTTAGTCCCGACAGGGAACTATTACGAGCAGTACTTC,CASSLVPTGNYYEQYF
.,TRBJ2-5,TRBV5-1,.,TGCGCCAGCAGCCATGACAGGCAAGAGACCCAGTACTTC,CASSHDRQETQYF
.,TRBJ1-4,TRBV5-1,.,TGCGCCAGCAGCTTGGATCCGGGAGGGAGTATCCAGGGACTGTTTTTT,CASSLDPGGSIQGLFF
.,TRBJ2-7,TRBV7-9,.,TGTGCCAGCAGCTTAGTCCAGGGCAGGGGCGACGAGCAGTACTTC,CASSLVQGRGDEQYF
.,TRBJ2-4,TRBV7-9,.,TGTGCCAGCAGCATAATAGCAGCCTCCAAAAACATTCAGTACTTC,CASSIIAASKNIQYF
.,TRBJ1-1,TRBV7-9,.,TGTGCCAGCACCCCCGGACAGAACACTGAAGCTTTCTTT,CASTPGQNTEAFF
TRBD2,TRBJ2-5,TRBV5-1,.,TGCGCCAGCAGCCCAACGACTAGCGGGAGGCAAGAGACCCAGTACTTC,CASSPTTSGRQETQYF
.,TRBJ1-6,TRBV27,.,TGTGCCAGCAGTCTCACCAGGGGCTCCTATAATTCACCCCTCCACTTT,CASSLTRGSYNSPLHF
.,TRBJ2-5,TRBV9,.,TGTGCCAGCAGCGTAGGAGAATATGGGGAGACCCAGTACTTC,CASSVGEYGETQYF
.,TRBJ2-7,TRBV9,.,TGTGCCAGCAGCCCCCATAGTAGCGGAACCTACGAGCAGTACTTC,CASSPHSSGTYEQYF
.,TRBJ1-2,TRBV7-3,few,TGTGCCAGCAGCCCCGGGGCCAACTATGGCTACACCTTC,CASSPGANYGYTF
.,TRBJ2-7,TRBV5-4,.,TGTGCCAGCAGCTTGCAGGGTCCCTACGAGCAGTACTTC,CASSLQGPYEQYF
TRBD1,TRBJ2-7,TRBV6-5,.,TGTGCCAGCAGTTCACCGACAGGGGGTACCTACGAGCAGTACTTC,CASSSPTGGTYEQYF
.,TRBJ1-5,TRBV6-1,.,TGTGCCAGCAGTGATACAGGGTTACAGCCCCAGCATTTT,CASSDTGLQPQHF
.,TRBJ2-5,TRBV14,.,TGTGCCAGCAGCCAAGAATGGCCCCAAGAGACCCAGTACTTC,CASSQEWPQETQYF
TRBD2,TRBJ2-1,TRBV6-5,.,TGTGCCAGCATTAGCGGGAGCTCCTACAATGAGCAGTTCTTC,CASISGSSYNEQFF
.,TRBJ2-7,TRBV5-6,.,TGTGCCAGCAGCTTGTCCTTCGGCGGGTTCTACGAGCAGTACTTC,CASSLSFGGFYEQYF
.,TRBJ2-7,TRBV10-1,.,TGCGCCAGCAGTGAGTCGTTGGGGGAGTACGAGCAGTACTTC,CASSESLGEYEQYF
.,TRBJ2-3,TRBV11-3,once,TGTGCCAGCAGCTTAGAGTGGGAGGATACGCAGTATTTT,CASSLEWEDTQYF
TRBD2,TRBJ2-3,TRBV29-1,once,TGCAGCCTGCTGACTAGCGGGAGGGGTACAGATACGCAGTATTTT,CSLLTSGRGTDTQYF
.,TRBJ1-5,TRBV5-6,.,TGTGCCAGCAGCTGGGGAGGTCGGGGGCGCCCCGGACCCCAGCATTTT,CASSWGGRGRPGPQHF
.,TRBJ1-4,TRBV29-1,.,TGCAGCGTTGAAGGGAGGAATGAAAAACTGTTTTTT,CSVEGRNEKLFF